The subject of this entry is one T cell receptor (beta chain). Its specificity is not known. Germline V lookup: CDR1 MNHEY, CDR2 SVGAGI. V was cut by 2 bases and J by 11 bases, with 8 bases left in between. The CDR3 spans 11 residues. Assay used: immunoSEQ multiplex PCR; TCRdb lists only in-frame clones, some missing. Among around 2.5 million clones listed, under 95% were seen once. The data are from a study of shared clonotypes between healthy human individuals. Study conclusions and caveats: Clonotype sharing among donors was expected to depend on sequencing depth.

This sequence was found in a man in his late teens or twenties in good health. Some clones in this sample may be carry-over from other donors' samples. The V call is TRBV6-5, the J call TRBJ2-3; D is tentatively TRBD1 or TRBD2 (5 bases each). Sequencing input: naive CD4+ T cells from PBMCs. Indicated subset: CD45RA+ positively selected. The CDR3 protein is CASSYLGGQYF. The CDR3 DNA reads TGTGCCAGCAGTTACCTTGGGGGGCAGTATTTT.